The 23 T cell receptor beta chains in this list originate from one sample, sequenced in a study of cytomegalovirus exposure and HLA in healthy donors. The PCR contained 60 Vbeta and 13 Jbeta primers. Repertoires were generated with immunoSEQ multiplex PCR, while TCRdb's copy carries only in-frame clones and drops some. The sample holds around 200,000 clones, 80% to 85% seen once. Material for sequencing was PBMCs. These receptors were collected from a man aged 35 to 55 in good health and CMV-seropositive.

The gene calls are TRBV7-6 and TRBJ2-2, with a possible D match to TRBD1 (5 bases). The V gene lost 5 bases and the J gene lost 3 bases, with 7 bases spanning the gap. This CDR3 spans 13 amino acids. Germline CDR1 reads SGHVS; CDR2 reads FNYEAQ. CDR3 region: CASSETDTGELFF. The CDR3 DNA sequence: TGTGCCAGCAGCGAGACAGACACCGGGGAGCTGTTTTTT. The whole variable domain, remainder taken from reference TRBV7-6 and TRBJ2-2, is GAGVSQSPRYKVTKRGQDVALRCDPISGHVSLYWYRQALGQGPEFLTYFNYEAQQDKSGLPNDRFSAERPEGSISTLTIQRTEQRDSAMYRCASSETDTGELFFGEGSRLTVL.

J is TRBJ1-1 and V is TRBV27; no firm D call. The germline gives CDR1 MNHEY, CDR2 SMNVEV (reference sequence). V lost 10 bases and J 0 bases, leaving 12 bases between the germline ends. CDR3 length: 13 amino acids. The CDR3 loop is CATRRVLNTEAFF. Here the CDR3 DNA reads TGTGCCACCAGGAGGGTTTTGAACACTGAAGCTTTCTTT.

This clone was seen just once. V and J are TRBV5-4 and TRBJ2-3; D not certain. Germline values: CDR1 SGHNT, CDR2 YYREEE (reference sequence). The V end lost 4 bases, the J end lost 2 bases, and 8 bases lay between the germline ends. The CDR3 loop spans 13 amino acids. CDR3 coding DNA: TGTGCCAGCAGCCTCTATAACACAGATACGCAGTATTTT. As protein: CASSLYNTDTQYF.

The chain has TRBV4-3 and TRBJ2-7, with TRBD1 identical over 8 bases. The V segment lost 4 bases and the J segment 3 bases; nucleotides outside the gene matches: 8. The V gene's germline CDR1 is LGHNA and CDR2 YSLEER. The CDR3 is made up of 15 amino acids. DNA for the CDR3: TGCGCCAGCAGCCCAGACGGACAGGGTCGCTACGAGCAGTACTTC. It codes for CASSPDGQGRYEQYF.

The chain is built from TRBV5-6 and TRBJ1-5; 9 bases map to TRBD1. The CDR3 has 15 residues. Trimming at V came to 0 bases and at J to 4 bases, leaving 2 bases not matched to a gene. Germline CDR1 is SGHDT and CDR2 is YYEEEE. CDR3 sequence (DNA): TGTGCCAGCAGCTTGGGGGACAGGGAGAATCAGCCCCAGCATTTT. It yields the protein CASSLGDRENQPQHF. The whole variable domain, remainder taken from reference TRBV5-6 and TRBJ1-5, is DAGVTQSPTHLIKTRGQQVTLRCSPKSGHDTVSWYQQALGQGPQFIFQYYEEEERQRGNFPDRFSGHQFPNYSSELNVNALLLGDSALYLCASSLGDRENQPQHFGDGTRLSIL.

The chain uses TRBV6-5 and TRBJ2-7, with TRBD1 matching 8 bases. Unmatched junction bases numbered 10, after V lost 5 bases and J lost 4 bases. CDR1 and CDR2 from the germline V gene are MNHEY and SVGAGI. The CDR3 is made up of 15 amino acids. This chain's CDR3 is CASSPSGGPRYEQYF. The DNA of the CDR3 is TGTGCCAGCAGTCCCTCAGGGGGCCCTCGGTACGAGCAGTACTTC.

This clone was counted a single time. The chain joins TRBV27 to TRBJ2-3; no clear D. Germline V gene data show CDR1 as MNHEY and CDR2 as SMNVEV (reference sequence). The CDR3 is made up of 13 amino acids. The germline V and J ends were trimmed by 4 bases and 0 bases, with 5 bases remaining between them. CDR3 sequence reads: CASSSYSTDTQYF. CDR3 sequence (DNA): TGTGCCAGCAGTTCCTATAGCACAGATACGCAGTATTTT.

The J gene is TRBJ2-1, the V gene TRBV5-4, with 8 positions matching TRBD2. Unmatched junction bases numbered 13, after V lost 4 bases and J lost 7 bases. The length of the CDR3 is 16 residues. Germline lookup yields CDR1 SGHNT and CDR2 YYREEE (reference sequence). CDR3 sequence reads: CASSDARGGGWNEQFF. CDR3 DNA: TGTGCCAGCAGCGACGCCCGGGGGGGCGGTTGGAATGAGCAGTTCTTC.

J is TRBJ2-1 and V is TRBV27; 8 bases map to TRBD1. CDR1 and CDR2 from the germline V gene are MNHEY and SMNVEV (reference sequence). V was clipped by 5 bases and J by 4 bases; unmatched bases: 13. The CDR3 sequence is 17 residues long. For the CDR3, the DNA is TGTGCCAGCAGTCCTTTCCCCTCGGGACAGGAGTACAATGAGCAGTTCTTC. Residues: CASSPFPSGQEYNEQFF.

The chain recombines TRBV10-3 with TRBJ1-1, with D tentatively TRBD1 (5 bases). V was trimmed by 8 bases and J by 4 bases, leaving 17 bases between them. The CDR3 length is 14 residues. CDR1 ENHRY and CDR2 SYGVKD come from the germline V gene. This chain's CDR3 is CAILRGEVGTEAFF. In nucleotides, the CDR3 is TGTGCCATCCTACGGGGGGAGGTAGGCACTGAAGCTTTCTTT.

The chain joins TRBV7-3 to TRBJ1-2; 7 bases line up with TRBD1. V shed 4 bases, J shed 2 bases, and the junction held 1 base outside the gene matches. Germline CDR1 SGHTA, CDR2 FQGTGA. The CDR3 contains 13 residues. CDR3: CASSYRGNYGYTF. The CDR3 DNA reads TGTGCCAGCAGCTACAGGGGAAACTATGGCTACACCTTC.

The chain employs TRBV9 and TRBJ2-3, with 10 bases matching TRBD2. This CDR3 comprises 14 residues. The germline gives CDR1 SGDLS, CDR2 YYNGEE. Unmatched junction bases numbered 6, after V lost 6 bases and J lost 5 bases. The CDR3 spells CASTLGLAEDTQYF. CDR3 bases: TGTGCCAGCACTCTCGGACTAGCGGAAGATACGCAGTATTTT. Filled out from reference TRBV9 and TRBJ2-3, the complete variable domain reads DSGVTQTPKHLITATGQRVTLRCSPRSGDLSVYWYQQSLDQGLQFLIQYYNGEERAKGNILERFSAQQFPDLHSELNLSSLELGDSALYFCASTLGLAEDTQYFGPGTRLTVL.

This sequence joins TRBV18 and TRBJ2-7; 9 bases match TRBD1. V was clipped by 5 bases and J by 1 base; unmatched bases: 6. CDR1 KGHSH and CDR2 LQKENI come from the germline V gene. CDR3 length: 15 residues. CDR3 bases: TGTGCCAGCTCAGCTACAGGGGGCGAATCCTACGAGCAGTACTTC. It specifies CASSATGGESYEQYF.

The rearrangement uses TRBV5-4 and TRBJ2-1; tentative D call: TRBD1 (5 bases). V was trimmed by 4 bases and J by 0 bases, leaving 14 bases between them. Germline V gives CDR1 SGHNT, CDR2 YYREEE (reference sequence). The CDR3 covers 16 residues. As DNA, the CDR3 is TGTGCCAGCAGCCTGGGGCGTCGGAGCTCCTACAATGAGCAGTTCTTC. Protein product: CASSLGRRSSYNEQFF.

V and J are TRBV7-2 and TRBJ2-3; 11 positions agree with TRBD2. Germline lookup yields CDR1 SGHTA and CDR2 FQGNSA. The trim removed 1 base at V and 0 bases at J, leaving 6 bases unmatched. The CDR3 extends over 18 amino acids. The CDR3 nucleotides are TGTGCCAGCAGCTTAGTGGCTAGCGGGGGGTGGAGCACAGATACGCAGTATTTT. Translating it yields CASSLVASGGWSTDTQYF.

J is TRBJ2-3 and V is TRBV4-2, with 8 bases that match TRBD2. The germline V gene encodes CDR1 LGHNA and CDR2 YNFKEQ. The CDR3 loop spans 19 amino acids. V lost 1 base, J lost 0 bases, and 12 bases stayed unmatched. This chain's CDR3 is CASSQAKYPAGVSTDTQYF. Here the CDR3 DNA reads TGTGCCAGCAGCCAAGCGAAGTATCCAGCGGGGGTAAGCACAGATACGCAGTATTTT.

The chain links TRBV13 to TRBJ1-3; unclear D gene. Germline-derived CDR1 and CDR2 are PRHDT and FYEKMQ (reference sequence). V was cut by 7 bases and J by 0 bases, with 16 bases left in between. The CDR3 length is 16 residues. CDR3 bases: TGTGCCAGCACACCCCCAAACGAGGGCTCTGGAAACACCATATATTTT. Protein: CASTPPNEGSGNTIYF.

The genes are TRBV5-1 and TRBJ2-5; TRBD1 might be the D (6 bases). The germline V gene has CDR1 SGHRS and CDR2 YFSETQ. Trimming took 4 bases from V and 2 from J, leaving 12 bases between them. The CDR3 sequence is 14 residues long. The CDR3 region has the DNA TGCGCCAGCAGCACAGGACAGACTCAAGAGACCCAGTACTTC. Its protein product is CASSTGQTQETQYF.

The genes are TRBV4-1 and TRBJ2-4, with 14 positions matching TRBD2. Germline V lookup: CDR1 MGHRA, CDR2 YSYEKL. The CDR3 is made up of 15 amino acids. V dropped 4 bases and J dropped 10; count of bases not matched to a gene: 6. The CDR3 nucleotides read TGCGCCAGCAGCCCCCCCGGGACTAGCGGGGGAATTCAGTACTTC. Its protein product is CASSPPGTSGGIQYF.

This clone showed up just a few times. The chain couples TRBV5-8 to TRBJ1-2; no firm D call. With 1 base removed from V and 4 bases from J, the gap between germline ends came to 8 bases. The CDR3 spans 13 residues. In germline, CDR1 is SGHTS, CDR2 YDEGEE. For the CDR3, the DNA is TGTGCCAGCAGCTTGAAGGCGGCCTATGGCTACACCTTC. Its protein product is CASSLKAAYGYTF.

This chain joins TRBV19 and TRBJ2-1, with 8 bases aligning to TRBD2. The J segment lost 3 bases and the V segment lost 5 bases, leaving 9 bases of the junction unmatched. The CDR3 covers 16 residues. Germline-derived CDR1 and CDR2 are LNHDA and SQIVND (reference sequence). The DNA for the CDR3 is TGTGCCAGTAGTGTCCTTACTAGCGGATACTACAATGAGCAGTTCTTC. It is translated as CASSVLTSGYYNEQFF.

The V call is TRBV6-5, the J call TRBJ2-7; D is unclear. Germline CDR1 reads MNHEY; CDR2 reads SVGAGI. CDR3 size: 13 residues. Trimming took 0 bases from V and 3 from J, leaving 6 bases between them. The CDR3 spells CASSYSRSYEQYF. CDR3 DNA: TGTGCCAGCAGTTACTCGAGGAGCTACGAGCAGTACTTC.

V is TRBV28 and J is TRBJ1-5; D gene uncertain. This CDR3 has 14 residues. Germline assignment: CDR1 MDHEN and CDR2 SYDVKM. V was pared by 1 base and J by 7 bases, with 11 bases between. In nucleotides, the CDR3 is TGTGCCAGCAGTTTATTTGGAGACGGGCAGCCCCAGCATTTT. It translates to CASSLFGDGQPQHF.